This TCR beta chain emerged from a study of shared clonotypes between healthy human individuals. Sorted-subset replicate PCR reactions were performed with about 190 ng DNA, corresponding to tens of thousands of T cell genomes. The assay was immunoSEQ multiplex PCR, and TCRdb's table has in-frame clones only and misses some. The sample records about 380,000 clones, 96% being singletons. General study findings and limits: For naive CD4 cells, roughly 5.5% of clonotypes were shared across a handful of donors.

Details on this clone: Its target is not known.

Sequenced material: memory CD8+ T cells sorted from blood. The subset is: CD45RO+ cells pooled with CCR7-negative TemRA cells. The receptor was derived from a man younger than 40 in good health.

In DNA, the CDR3 is TGTGCCAGCAGCCAGGAGCGGGAGCATACGCAGTATTTT. It is translated as CASSQEREHTQYF. This chain links TRBV7-3 with TRBJ2-3, with TRBD2 matching over 8 bases. V lost 5 bases to trimming and J lost 7 bases; unmatched junction nucleotides: 5. Germline lookup yields CDR1 SGHTA and CDR2 FQGTGA. The CDR3 is made up of 13 amino acids.